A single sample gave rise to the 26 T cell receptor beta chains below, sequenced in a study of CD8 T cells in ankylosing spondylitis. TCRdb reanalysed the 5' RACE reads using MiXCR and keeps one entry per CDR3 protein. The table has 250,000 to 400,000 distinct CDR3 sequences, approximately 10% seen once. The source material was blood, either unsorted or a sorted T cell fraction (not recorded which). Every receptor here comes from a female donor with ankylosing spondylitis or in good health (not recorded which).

The CDR3 DNA follows: TGTGCCAGCAGGTCTGGGACCCACTCCTACAATGAGCAGTTCTTC. Its translation is CASRSGTHSYNEQFF. The chain combines TRBV6-1 with TRBJ2-1; TRBD1 or TRBD2 may be the D gene (5 bases each). V was pared by 6 bases and J by 0 bases, with 12 bases between. The CDR3 contains 15 residues. CDR1 is MNHNS and CDR2 is SASEGT in the germline V gene.

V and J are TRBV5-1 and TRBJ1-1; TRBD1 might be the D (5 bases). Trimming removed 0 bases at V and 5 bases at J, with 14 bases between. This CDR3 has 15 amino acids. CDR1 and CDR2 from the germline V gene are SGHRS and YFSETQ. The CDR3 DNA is TGCGCCAGCAGCTTGGTGGTCGGGAGGGGAACTGAAGCTTTCTTT. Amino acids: CASSLVVGRGTEAFF.

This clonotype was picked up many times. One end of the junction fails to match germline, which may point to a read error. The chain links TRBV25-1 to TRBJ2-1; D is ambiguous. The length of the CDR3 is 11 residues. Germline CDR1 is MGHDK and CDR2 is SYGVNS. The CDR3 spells CASTEGYEQFF. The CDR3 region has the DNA TGTGCCAGCACTGAAGGATATGAGCAGTTCTTC.

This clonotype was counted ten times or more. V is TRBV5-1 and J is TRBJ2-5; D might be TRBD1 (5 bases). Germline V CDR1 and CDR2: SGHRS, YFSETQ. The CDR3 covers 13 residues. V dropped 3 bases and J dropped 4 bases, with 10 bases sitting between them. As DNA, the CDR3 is TGCGCCAGCAGCTACCAGGGTTCAGAGACCCAGTACTTC. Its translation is CASSYQGSETQYF.

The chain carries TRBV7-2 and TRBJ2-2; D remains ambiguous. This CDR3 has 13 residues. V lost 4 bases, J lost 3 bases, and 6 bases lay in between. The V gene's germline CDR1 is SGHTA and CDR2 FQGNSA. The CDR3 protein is CASSYSYTGELFF. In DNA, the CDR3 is TGTGCCAGCAGCTACTCTTACACCGGGGAGCTGTTTTTT.

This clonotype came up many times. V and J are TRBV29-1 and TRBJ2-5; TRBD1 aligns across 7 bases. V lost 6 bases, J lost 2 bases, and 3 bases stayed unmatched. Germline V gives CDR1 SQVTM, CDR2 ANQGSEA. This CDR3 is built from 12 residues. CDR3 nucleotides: TGCAGCGTAGGGACAGCTCAAGAGACCCAGTACTTC. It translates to CSVGTAQETQYF.

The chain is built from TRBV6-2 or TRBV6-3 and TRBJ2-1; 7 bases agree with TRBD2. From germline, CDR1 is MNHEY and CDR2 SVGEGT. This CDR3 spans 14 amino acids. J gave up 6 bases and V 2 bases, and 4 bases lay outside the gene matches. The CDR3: CASSYGWGGNEQFF. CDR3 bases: TGTGCCAGCAGTTACGGGTGGGGGGGCAATGAGCAGTTCTTC.

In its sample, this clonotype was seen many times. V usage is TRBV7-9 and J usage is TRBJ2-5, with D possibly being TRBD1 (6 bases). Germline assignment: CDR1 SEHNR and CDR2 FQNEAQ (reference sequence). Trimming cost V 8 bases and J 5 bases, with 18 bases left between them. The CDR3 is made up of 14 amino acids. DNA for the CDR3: TGTGCCAGCCGAACGAATCAGGGGCCGGAGACCCAGTACTTC. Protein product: CASRTNQGPETQYF.

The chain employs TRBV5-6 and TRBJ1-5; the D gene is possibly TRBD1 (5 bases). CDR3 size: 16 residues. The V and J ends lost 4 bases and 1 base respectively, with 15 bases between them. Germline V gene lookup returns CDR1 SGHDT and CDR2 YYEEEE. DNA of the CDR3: TGTGCCAGCAGCGCCTGGGGGGTGCGGAGCAATCAGCCCCAGCATTTT. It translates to CASSAWGVRSNQPQHF.

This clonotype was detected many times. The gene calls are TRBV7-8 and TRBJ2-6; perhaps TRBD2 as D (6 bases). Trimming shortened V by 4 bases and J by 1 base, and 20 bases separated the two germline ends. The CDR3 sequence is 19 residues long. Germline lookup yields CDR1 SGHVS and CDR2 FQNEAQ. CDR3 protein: CASSSWRVGRKSGANVLTF. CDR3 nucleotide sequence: TGTGCCAGCAGCTCCTGGAGGGTAGGGCGGAAATCTGGGGCCAACGTCCTGACTTTC. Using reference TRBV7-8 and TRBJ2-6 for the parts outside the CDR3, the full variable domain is GAGVSQSPRYKVAKRGQDVALRCDPISGHVSLFWYQQALGQGPEFLTYFQNEAQLDKSGLPSDRFFAERPEGSVSTLKIQRTQQEDSAVYLCASSSWRVGRKSGANVLTFGAGSRLTVL.

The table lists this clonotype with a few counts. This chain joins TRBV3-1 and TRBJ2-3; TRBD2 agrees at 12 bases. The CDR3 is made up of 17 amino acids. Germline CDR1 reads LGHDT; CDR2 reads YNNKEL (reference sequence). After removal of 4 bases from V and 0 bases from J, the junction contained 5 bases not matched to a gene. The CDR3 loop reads CASSLVTSGSSTDTQYF. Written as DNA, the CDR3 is TGTGCCAGCAGCCTTGTGACTAGCGGGAGTAGCACAGATACGCAGTATTTT.

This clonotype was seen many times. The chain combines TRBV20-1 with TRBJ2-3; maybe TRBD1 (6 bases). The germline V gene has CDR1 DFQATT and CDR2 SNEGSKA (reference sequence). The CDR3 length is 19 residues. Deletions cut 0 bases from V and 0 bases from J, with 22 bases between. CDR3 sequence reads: CSARESETGTFSSTDTQYF. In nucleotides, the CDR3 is TGCAGTGCTAGAGAGTCCGAGACAGGTACCTTCTCTAGCACAGATACGCAGTATTTT.

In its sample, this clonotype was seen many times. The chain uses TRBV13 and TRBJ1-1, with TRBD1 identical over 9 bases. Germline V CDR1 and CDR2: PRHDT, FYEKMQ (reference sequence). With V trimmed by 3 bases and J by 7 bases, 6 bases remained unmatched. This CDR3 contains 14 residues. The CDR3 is CASSFRDRADEAFF. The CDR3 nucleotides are TGTGCCAGCAGCTTCCGGGACAGGGCCGATGAAGCTTTCTTT.

The CDR3 DNA is TGTGCCAGCAGTGGGTCCAAAAGGCGCCGGGACTTCCGCACAGATACGCAGTATTTT. Translation: CASSGSKRRRDFRTDTQYF. The chain has TRBV12-3 or TRBV12-4 and TRBJ2-3; D is perhaps TRBD2 (6 bases). The CDR3 sequence is 19 residues long. Trimming cost V 5 bases and J 1 base, with 25 bases left between them.

DNA for the CDR3: TGTGCCAGCAGCACAGCTTCCCCCTTCAATGAGCAGTTCTTC. This codes for CASSTASPFNEQFF. V gene TRBV27 combines with J gene TRBJ2-1; D remains unclear. Germline V gene data show CDR1 as MNHEY and CDR2 as SMNVEV (reference sequence). The V end was cut by 6 bases, the J end by 6 bases, with 15 bases between. The CDR3 loop spans 14 amino acids.

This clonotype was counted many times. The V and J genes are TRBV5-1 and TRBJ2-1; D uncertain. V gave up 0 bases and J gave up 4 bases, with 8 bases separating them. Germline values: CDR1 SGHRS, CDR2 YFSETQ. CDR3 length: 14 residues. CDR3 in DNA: TGCGCCAGCAGCTTGGGAACCAATTACAATGAGCAGTTCTTC. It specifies CASSLGTNYNEQFF.

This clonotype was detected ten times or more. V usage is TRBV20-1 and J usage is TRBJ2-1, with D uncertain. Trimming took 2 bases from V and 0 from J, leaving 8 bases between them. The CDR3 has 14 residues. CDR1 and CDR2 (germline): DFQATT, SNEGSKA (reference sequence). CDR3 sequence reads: CSARSMSSYNEQFF. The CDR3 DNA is TGCAGTGCTAGATCTATGAGCTCCTACAATGAGCAGTTCTTC.

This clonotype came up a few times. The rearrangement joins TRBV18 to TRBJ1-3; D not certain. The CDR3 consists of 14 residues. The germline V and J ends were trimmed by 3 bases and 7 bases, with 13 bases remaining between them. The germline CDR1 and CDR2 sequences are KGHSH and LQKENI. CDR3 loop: CASSPPSTRNTIYF. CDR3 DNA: TGTGCCAGCTCACCGCCCTCAACCCGGAACACCATATATTTT.

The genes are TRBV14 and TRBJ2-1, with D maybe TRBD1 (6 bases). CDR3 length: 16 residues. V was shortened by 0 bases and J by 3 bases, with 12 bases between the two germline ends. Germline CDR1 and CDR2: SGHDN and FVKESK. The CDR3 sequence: CASSQEPGTIYNEQFF. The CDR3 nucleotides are TGTGCCAGCAGCCAAGAACCCGGGACAATCTACAATGAGCAGTTCTTC.

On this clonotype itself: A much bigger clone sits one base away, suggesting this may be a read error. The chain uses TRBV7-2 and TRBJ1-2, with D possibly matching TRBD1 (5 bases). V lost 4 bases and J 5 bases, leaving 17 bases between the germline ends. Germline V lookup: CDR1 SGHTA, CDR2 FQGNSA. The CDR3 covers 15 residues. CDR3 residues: CASSSLGRGAYGYTF. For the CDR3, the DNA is TGTGCCAGCAGCTCCCTAGGGAGGGGCGCATATGGCTACACCTTC.

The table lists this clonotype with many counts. The CDR3 coding sequence is TGCAGTGCTAGACCCCCGGGACGGCGAAACACCGGGGAGCTGTTTTTT. Translating it yields CSARPPGRRNTGELFF. The chain employs TRBV20-1 and TRBJ2-2; D tentatively reads TRBD1 or TRBD2 (5 bases each). The V gene lost 2 bases and the J gene lost 2 bases, with 15 bases spanning the gap. This CDR3 is 16 amino acids long. The germline gives CDR1 DFQATT, CDR2 SNEGSKA (reference sequence).

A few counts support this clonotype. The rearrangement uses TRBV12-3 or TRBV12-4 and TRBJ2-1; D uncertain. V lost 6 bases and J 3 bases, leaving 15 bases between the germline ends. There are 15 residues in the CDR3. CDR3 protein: CASSSGSINYNEQFF. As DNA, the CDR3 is TGTGCCAGCAGCTCGGGCTCTATTAACTACAATGAGCAGTTCTTC.

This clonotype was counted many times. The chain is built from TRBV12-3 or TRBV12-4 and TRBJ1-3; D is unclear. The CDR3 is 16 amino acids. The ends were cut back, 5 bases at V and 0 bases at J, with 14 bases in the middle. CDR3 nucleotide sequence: TGTGCCAGCAGTCCCTTCGGACGGGTCTCTGGAAACACCATATATTTT. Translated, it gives CASSPFGRVSGNTIYF.

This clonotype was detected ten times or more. The CDR3 DNA follows: TGCAGTGCCGTGGACAGGGGTGACAATGAGCAGTTCTTC. Protein sequence: CSAVDRGDNEQFF. V is TRBV20-1 and J is TRBJ2-1; 9 nucleotides agree with TRBD1. This CDR3 region has 13 residues. CDR1 and CDR2 (germline): DFQATT, SNEGSKA (reference sequence). J gave up 5 bases and V 6 bases, and 5 bases lay outside the gene matches.

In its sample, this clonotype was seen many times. The CDR3 nucleotides are TGCAGTGGCCCCGACGGCTACAATGAGCAGTTCTTC. Translating it yields CSGPDGYNEQFF. The V gene is TRBV20-1, the J gene TRBJ2-1; no reliable D call. This CDR3 region has 12 residues. Germline V gene data show CDR1 as DFQATT and CDR2 as SNEGSKA (reference sequence). Trimming pared 7 bases from V and 3 bases from J, leaving 10 bases between.

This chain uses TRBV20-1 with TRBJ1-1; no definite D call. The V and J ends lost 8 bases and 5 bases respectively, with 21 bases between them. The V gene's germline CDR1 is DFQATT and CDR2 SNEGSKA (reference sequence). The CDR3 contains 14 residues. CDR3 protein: CSPSEGGRRTEAFF. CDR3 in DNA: TGCAGTCCTTCAGAAGGAGGAAGGAGGACTGAAGCTTTCTTT.